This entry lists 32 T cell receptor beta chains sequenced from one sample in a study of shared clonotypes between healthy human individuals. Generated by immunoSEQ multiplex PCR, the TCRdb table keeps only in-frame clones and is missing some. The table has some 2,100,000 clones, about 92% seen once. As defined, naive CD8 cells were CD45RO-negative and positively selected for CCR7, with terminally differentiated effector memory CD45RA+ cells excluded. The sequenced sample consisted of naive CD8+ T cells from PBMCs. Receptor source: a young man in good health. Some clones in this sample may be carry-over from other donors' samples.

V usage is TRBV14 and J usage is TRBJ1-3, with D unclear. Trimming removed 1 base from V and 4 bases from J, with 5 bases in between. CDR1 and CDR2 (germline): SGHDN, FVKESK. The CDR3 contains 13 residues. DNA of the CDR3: TGTGCCAGCAGCCAAGGTCTCGGAAACACCATATATTTT. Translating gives CASSQGLGNTIYF.

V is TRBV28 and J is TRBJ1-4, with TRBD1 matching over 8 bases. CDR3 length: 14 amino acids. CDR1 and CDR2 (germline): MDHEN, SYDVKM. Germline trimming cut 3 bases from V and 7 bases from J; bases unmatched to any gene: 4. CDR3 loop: CASSFWQGAEKLFF. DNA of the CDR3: TGTGCCAGCAGTTTTTGGCAGGGGGCTGAAAAACTGTTTTTT.

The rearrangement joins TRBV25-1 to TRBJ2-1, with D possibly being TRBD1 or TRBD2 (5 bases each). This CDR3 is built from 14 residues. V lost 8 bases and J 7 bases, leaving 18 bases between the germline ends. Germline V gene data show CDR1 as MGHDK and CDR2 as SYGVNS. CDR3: CASLGAPRGNEQFF. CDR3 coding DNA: TGTGCCAGCCTTGGGGCCCCCCGGGGAAATGAGCAGTTCTTC.

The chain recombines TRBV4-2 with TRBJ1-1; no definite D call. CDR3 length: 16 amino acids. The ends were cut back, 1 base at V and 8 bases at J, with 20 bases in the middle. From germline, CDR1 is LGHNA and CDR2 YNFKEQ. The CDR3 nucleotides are TGTGCCAGCAGCCAAGCGACGGAGGTAAGCGCCGAAGAAGCTTTCTTT. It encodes CASSQATEVSAEEAFF.

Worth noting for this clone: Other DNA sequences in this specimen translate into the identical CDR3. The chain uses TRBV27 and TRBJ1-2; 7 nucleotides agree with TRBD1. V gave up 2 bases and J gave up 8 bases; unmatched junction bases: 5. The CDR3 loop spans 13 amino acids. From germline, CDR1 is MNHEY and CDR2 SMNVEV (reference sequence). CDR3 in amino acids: CASSLLGGYGYTF. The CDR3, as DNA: TGTGCCAGCAGTTTACTAGGGGGCTACGGCTACACCTTC.

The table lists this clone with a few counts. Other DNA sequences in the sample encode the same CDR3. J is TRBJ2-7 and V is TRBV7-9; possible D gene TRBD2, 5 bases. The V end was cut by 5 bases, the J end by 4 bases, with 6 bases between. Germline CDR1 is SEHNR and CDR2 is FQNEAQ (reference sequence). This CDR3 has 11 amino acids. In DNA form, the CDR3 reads TGTGCCAGCAGCCGGGGATACGAGCAGTACTTC. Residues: CASSRGYEQYF.

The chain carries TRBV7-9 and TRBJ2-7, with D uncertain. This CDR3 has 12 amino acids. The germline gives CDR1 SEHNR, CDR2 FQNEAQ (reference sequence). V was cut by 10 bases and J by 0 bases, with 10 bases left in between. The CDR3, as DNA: TGTGCCATCCCGGGCCTCTCCTACGAGCAGTACTTC. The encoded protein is CAIPGLSYEQYF.

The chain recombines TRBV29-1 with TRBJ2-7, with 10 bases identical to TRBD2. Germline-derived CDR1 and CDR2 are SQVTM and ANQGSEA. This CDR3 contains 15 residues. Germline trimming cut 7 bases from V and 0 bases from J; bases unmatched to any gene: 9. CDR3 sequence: CSAVVAGGDSYEQYF. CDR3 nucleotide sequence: TGCAGCGCCGTGGTAGCGGGAGGAGACTCCTACGAGCAGTACTTC.

The CDR3 protein is CASSLDRSGRETQYF. CDR3 DNA sequence: TGTGCCAGCAGCTTAGATAGAAGTGGCAGGGAAACCCAGTACTTC. The rearrangement uses TRBV7-9 and TRBJ2-5; D is perhaps TRBD1 (5 bases). Germline V gene lookup returns CDR1 SEHNR and CDR2 FQNEAQ (reference sequence). The CDR3 runs to 15 residues. Trimming took off 1 base at V and 8 bases at J, with 17 bases between the two ends.

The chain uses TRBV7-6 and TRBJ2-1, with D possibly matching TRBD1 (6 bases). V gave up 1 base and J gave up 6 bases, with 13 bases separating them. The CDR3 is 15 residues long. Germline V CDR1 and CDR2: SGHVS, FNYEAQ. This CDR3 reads CASSLVLGAGNEQFF. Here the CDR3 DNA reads TGTGCCAGCAGCTTAGTACTGGGGGCGGGCAATGAGCAGTTCTTC. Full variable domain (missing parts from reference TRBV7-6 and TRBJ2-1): GAGVSQSPRYKVTKRGQDVALRCDPISGHVSLYWYRQALGQGPEFLTYFNYEAQQDKSGLPNDRFSAERPEGSISTLTIQRTEQRDSAMYRCASSLVLGAGNEQFFGPGTRLTVL.

The chain's CDR3 is CASNQGVANQPQHF. The CDR3 DNA reads TGTGCCAGCAATCAGGGAGTAGCAAATCAGCCCCAGCATTTT. This chain links TRBV28 with TRBJ1-5, with D maybe TRBD1 (5 bases). V shed 7 bases and J shed 4 bases, with 14 bases lying between them. This CDR3 is built from 14 residues. The V gene's germline CDR1 is MDHEN and CDR2 SYDVKM. The complete variable domain, with remaining parts taken from reference TRBV28 and TRBJ1-5, reads DVKVTQSSRYLVKRTGEKVFLECVQDMDHENMFWYRQDPGLGLRLIYFSYDVKMKEKGDIPEGYSVSREKKERFSLILESASTNQTSMYLCASNQGVANQPQHFGDGTRLSIL.

The CDR3 bases are TGTGCCAGCAGCTCAGACAGGGGCAATCAGCCCCAGCATTTT. Its translation: CASSSDRGNQPQHF. V is TRBV6-6 and J is TRBJ1-5; 7 nucleotides align to TRBD1. J lost 2 bases, V lost 6 bases, and 4 bases had no gene match. Germline values: CDR1 MNHNY, CDR2 SVGAGI (reference sequence). CDR3 length: 14 amino acids.

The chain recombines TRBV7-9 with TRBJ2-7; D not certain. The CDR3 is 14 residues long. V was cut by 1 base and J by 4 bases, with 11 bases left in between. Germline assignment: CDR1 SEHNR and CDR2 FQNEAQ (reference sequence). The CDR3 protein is CASSLGGGVYEQYF. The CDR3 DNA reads TGTGCCAGCAGCTTAGGGGGTGGGGTTTACGAGCAGTACTTC.

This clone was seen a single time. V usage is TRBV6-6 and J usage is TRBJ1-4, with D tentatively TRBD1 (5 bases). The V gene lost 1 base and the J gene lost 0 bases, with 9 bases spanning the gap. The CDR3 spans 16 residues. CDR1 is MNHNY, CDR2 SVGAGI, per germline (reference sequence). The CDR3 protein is CASSYYAGPTNEKLFF. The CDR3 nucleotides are TGTGCCAGCAGTTACTATGCGGGACCAACTAATGAAAAACTGTTTTTT.

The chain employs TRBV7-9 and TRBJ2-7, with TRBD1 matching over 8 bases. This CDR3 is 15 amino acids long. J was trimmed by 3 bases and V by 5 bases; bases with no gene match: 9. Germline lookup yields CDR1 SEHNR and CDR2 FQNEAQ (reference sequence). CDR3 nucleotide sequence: TGTGCCAGCAGCCCGAGACAGGGGAAATTCTACGAGCAGTACTTC. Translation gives CASSPRQGKFYEQYF.

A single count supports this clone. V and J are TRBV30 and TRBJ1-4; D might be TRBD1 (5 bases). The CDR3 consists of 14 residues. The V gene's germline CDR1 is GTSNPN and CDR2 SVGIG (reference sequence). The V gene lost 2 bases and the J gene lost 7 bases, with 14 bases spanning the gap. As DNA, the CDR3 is TGTGCCTGGAGTTCGGCAGGGATACTTGAAAAACTGTTTTTT. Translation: CAWSSAGILEKLFF.

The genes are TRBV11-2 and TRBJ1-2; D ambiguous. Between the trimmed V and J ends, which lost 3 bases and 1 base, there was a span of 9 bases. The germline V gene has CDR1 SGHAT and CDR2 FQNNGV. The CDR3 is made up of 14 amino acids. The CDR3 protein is CASSFSGSNYGYTF. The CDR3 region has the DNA TGTGCCAGCAGCTTTAGTGGCAGTAACTATGGCTACACCTTC.

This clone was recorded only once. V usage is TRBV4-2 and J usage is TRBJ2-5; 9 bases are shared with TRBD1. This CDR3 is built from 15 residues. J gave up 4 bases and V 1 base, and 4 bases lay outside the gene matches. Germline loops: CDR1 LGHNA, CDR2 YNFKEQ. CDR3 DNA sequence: TGTGCCAGCAGCCAAGTGGGACAGGGAGGAGAGACCCAGTACTTC. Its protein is CASSQVGQGGETQYF.

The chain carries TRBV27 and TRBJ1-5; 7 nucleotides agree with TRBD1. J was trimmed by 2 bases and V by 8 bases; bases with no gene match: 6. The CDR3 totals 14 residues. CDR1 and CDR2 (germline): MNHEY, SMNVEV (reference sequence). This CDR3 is CASRDRDRNQPQHF. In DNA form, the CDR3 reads TGTGCCAGCCGCGACAGGGACCGCAATCAGCCCCAGCATTTT.

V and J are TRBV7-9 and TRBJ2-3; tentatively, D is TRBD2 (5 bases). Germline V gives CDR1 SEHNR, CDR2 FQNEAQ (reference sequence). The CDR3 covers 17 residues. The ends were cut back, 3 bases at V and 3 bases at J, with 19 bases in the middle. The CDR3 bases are TGTGCCAGCAGCTTGCCCCCCCGGAGGAGGAGGACAGATACGCAGTATTTT. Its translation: CASSLPPRRRRTDTQYF.

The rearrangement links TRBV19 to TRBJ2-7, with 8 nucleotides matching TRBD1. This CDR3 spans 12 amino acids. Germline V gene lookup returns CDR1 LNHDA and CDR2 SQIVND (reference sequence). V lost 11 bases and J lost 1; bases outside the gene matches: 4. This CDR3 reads CAVGDRSYEQYF. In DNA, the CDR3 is TGTGCCGTCGGGGACAGGTCCTACGAGCAGTACTTC.

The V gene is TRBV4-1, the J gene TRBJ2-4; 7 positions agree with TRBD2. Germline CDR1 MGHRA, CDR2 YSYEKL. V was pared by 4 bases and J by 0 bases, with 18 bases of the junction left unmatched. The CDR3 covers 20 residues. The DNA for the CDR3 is TGCGCCAGCAGCCCGGCACGGGCTAGCGGATTCTCTTCAGCCAAAAACATTCAGTACTTC. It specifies CASSPARASGFSSAKNIQYF.

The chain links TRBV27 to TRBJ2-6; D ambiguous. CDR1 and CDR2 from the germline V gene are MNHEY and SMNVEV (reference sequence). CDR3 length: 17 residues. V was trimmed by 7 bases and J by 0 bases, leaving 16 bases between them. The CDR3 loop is CASTLRGRTSGANVLTF. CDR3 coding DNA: TGTGCCAGCACATTAAGAGGACGGACCTCTGGGGCCAACGTCCTGACTTTC.

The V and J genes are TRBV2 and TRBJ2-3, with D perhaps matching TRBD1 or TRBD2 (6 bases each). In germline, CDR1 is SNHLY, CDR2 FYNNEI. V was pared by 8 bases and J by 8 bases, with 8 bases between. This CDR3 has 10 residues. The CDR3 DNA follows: TGTGCCAGCGGAGGGGGTACGCAGTATTTT. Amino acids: CASGGGTQYF. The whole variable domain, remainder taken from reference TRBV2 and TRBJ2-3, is EPEVTQTPSHQVTQMGQEVILRCVPISNHLYFYWYRQILGQKVEFLVSFYNNEISEKSEIFDDQFSVERPDGSNFTLKIRSTKLEDSAMYFCASGGGTQYFGPGTRLTVL.

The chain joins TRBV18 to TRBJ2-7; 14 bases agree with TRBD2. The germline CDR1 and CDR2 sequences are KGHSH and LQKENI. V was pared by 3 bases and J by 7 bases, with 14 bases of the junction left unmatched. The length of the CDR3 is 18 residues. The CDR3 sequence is CASSPPGLAGVLRGEQYF. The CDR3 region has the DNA TGTGCCAGCTCACCCCCGGGACTAGCGGGAGTCTTGCGAGGAGAGCAGTACTTC.

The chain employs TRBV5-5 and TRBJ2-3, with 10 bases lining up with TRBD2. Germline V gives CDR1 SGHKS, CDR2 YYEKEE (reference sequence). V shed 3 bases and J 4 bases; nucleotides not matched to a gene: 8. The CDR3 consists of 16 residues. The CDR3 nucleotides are TGTGCCAGCAGCTCTCATCTAGCGGGAGATGCAGATACGCAGTATTTT. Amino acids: CASSSHLAGDADTQYF. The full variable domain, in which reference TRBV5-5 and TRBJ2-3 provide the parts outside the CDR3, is DAGVTQSPTHLIKTRGQQVTLRCSPISGHKSVSWYQQVLGQGPQFIFQYYEKEERGRGNFPDRFSARQFPNYSSELNVNALLLGDSALYLCASSSHLAGDADTQYFGPGTRLTVL.

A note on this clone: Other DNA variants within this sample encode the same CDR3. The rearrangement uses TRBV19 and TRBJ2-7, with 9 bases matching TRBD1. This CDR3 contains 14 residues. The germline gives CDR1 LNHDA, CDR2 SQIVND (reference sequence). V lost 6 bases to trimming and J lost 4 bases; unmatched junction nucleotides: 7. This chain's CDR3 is CASSAGTGLYEQYF. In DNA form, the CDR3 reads TGTGCCAGTAGCGCCGGGACAGGGTTGTACGAGCAGTACTTC.

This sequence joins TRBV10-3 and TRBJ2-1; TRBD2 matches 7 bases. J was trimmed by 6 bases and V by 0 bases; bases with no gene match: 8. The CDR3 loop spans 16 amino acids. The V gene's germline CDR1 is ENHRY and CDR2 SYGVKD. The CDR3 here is CAISESSGGYRNEQFF. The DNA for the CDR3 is TGTGCCATCAGTGAGTCGTCGGGGGGTTACCGCAATGAGCAGTTCTTC.

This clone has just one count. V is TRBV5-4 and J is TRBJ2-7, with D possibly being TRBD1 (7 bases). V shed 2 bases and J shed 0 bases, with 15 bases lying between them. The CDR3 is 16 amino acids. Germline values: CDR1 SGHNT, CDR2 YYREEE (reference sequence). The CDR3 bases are TGTGCCAGCAGCTTCTCAGGGGGGAGGAGCTCCTACGAGCAGTACTTC. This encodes CASSFSGGRSSYEQYF.

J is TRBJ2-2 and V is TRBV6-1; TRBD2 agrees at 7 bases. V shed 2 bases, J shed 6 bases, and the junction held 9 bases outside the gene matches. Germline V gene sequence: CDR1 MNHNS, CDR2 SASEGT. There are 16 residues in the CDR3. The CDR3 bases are TGTGCCAGCAGTGAACAAGCGGGAAGTATTGCCGGGGAGCTGTTTTTT. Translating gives CASSEQAGSIAGELFF.

This chain's CDR3 is CASSPSGGRTNEKLFF. The CDR3 DNA reads as TGTGCCAGCAGCCCCAGTGGGGGGCGGACTAATGAAAAACTGTTTTTT. The V gene is TRBV9, the J gene TRBJ1-4; TRBD1 is a possible D gene (6 bases). The CDR3 has 16 residues. The ends were cut back, 4 bases at V and 2 bases at J, with 15 bases in the middle. Germline V gene sequence: CDR1 SGDLS, CDR2 YYNGEE.

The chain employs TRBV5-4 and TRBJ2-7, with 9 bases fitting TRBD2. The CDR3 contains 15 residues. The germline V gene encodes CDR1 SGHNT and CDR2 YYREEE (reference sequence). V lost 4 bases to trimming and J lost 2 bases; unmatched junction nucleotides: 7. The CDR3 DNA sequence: TGTGCCAGCAGCCCGGAGGTAGCGGGGGCCTACGAGCAGTACTTC. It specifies CASSPEVAGAYEQYF.